This T cell receptor beta chain was observed in a study of T cell repertoires in cytomegalovirus infection. Study details: Public TCR beta signatures marked donors with CMV infection and the matching HLA.

V lost 8 bases and J lost 5; bases outside the gene matches: 6. Germline V CDR1 and CDR2: MNHEY, SVGAGI. The CDR3 totals 14 residues. This clonotype showed up just a few times. TCRdb re-analysed the reads in MiXCR, keeping a single row per CDR3 protein. The sample lists around 490,000 distinct CDR3 sequences, 26% occurring once. This sequence joins TRBV6-5 and TRBJ2-5, with 12 bases that match TRBD1. Source material: PBMCs. The TCR sequence derives from a human donor in good health (CMV status not recorded). Some clones in this sample may be carry-over from other donors' samples. CDR3 sequence: CASGGQGAGETQYF. For the CDR3, the DNA is TGTGCCAGCGGGGGACAGGGGGCGGGTGAGACCCAGTACTTC.